Below, 31 T cell receptor beta chains from the same sample are listed, as sequenced in a study of cytomegalovirus exposure and HLA in healthy donors. This PCR relied on a set of 60 Vbeta primers and 13 Jbeta primers. The data were produced by immunoSEQ multiplex PCR, yet TCRdb's version contains in-frame clones alone and is incomplete. The data show roughly 110,000 clones, with about 72% seen just once and roughly 2% held by the top ten. The specimen sequenced was PBMCs. The receptors come from a young man in good health and CMV-seronegative.

The rearrangement links TRBV7-2 to TRBJ1-2; TRBD1 matches at 9 bases. Germline CDR1 reads SGHTA; CDR2 reads FQGNSA. This CDR3 comprises 15 residues. V dropped 0 bases and J dropped 4; count of bases not matched to a gene: 3. CDR3 loop: CASSLAGDRVYGYTF. Written as DNA, the CDR3 is TGTGCCAGCAGCTTAGCGGGGGACAGGGTCTATGGCTACACCTTC.

The rearrangement uses TRBV29-1 and TRBJ2-5; 9 bases fit TRBD1. Germline CDR1 SQVTM, CDR2 ANQGSEA. The CDR3 runs 12 residues. With 5 bases clipped from V and 5 bases from J, the junction kept 3 bases outside the gene matches. CDR3 in amino acids: CSVSGTGETQYF. The CDR3 nucleotides read TGCAGCGTTTCCGGGACAGGGGAGACCCAGTACTTC. Drawing the rest from reference TRBV29-1 and TRBJ2-5, the complete variable domain is SAVISQKPSRDICQRGTSLTIQCQVDSQVTMMFWYRQQPGQSLTLIATANQGSEATYESGFVIDKFPISRPNLTFSTLTVSNMSPEDSSIYLCSVSGTGETQYFGPGTRLLVL.

The chain is built from TRBV29-1 and TRBJ1-2, with TRBD1 matching 11 bases. Looked up from germline, CDR1 is SQVTM and CDR2 is ANQGSEA. The CDR3 spans 13 residues. Unmatched junction bases numbered 1, after V lost 4 bases and J lost 3 bases. The CDR3 DNA reads TGCAGCGTTGGGACAGGGGGCGACTATGGCTACACCTTC. It translates to CSVGTGGDYGYTF.

The CDR3 DNA is TGTGCCAGCAGCTTTGGGTTAGCCGGGGTGGATGAGCAGTTCTTC. Its protein product is CASSFGLAGVDEQFF. The chain carries TRBV7-9 and TRBJ2-1; D possibly corresponds to TRBD2 (5 bases). CDR3 length: 15 residues. Germline-derived CDR1 and CDR2 are SEHNR and FQNEAQ (reference sequence). V shed 3 bases and J shed 8 bases, with 17 bases lying between them.

The rearrangement uses TRBV7-9 and TRBJ2-7; the match to TRBD1 covers 9 bases. CDR1 and CDR2 from the germline V gene are SEHNR and FQNEAQ (reference sequence). This CDR3 spans 13 amino acids. V lost 6 bases and J lost 7; bases outside the gene matches: 7. The CDR3 nucleotides are TGTGCCAGCAGGGGGACAGGGATCGGAGAGCAGTACTTC. It is translated as CASRGTGIGEQYF.

This clone has only a few counts. This chain uses TRBV7-8 with TRBJ2-3; D is undetermined. The CDR3 spans 16 residues. Germline CDR1 SGHVS, CDR2 FQNEAQ. With 5 bases removed from V and 0 bases from J, the gap between germline ends came to 15 bases. CDR3 sequence: CASSPAGLSSTDTQYF. The CDR3 coding sequence is TGTGCCAGCAGCCCGGCTGGGCTCTCCAGCACAGATACGCAGTATTTT.

This chain connects TRBV7-2 to TRBJ2-5, with TRBD2 matching over 11 bases. The V segment lost 3 bases and the J segment 5 bases; nucleotides outside the gene matches: 5. This CDR3 contains 15 residues. Looked up from germline, CDR1 is SGHTA and CDR2 is FQGNSA. In DNA, the CDR3 is TGTGCCAGCAGCTTTAGCGGGGGGGCCGCGGAGACCCAGTACTTC. This codes for CASSFSGGAAETQYF.

The count of this clone is one. The rearrangement uses TRBV5-1 and TRBJ2-6, with TRBD1 identical over 8 bases. Trimming removed 4 bases from V and 3 bases from J; junction bases left unmatched: 9. Germline V CDR1 and CDR2: SGHRS, YFSETQ. The CDR3 is made up of 17 amino acids. The CDR3 protein is CASSPSRDRNGANVLTF. Written as DNA, the CDR3 is TGCGCCAGCAGCCCGTCCCGGGACAGGAATGGGGCCAACGTCCTGACTTTC.

The chain combines TRBV7-2 with TRBJ2-7; 7 bases match TRBD2. The V gene's germline CDR1 is SGHTA and CDR2 FQGNSA. With 4 bases clipped from V and 3 bases from J, the junction kept 3 bases outside the gene matches. This CDR3 contains 13 residues. CDR3 DNA: TGTGCCAGCAGCTGGGACTACTACTACGAGCAGTACTTC. Translation: CASSWDYYYEQYF.

With regard to this clone: The junction shows a germline mismatch at one end, possibly a read error. The chain is built from TRBV5-1 and TRBJ1-2; 7 bases line up with TRBD1. The CDR3 totals 14 residues. Germline loops: CDR1 SGHRS, CDR2 YFSETQ. As DNA, the CDR3 is TGCGCCAGCAGCTATGGACAGGCGTCCAATGGCTACATCTTC. Amino acid sequence: CASSYGQASNGYIF.

This clone came up a few times. The chain uses TRBV10-2 and TRBJ1-5, with a weak D call TRBD1 (5 bases). Germline values: CDR1 WSHSY, CDR2 SAAADI. Trimming took off 6 bases at V and 2 bases at J, with 8 bases between the two ends. This CDR3 comprises 13 residues. CDR3 protein: CASRDMGNQPQHF. The CDR3 nucleotides are TGCGCCAGCAGGGACATGGGCAATCAGCCCCAGCATTTT.

The chain joins TRBV5-5 to TRBJ2-3; a weak D match, TRBD1 (6 bases). Germline lookup yields CDR1 SGHKS and CDR2 YYEKEE (reference sequence). The CDR3 runs 16 residues. Trimming shortened V by 3 bases and J by 0 bases, and 14 bases separated the two germline ends. The DNA of the CDR3 is TGTGCCAGCAGCTGGGATTTAGGGGGAAGCACAGATACGCAGTATTTT. It translates to CASSWDLGGSTDTQYF.

This clone was found once. The chain links TRBV5-6 to TRBJ1-6; 9 nucleotides align to TRBD1. V lost 2 bases and J lost 7; bases outside the gene matches: 7. The CDR3 spans 16 residues. Germline V CDR1 and CDR2: SGHDT, YYEEEE. DNA of the CDR3: TGTGCCAGCAGCTTACAACAGGGGGCAGGCAATTCACCCCTCCACTTT. This encodes CASSLQQGAGNSPLHF.

The V gene is TRBV7-6, the J gene TRBJ1-2; a weak D match, TRBD1 (6 bases). Trimming removed 1 base at V and 4 bases at J, with 16 bases between. CDR1 SGHVS and CDR2 FNYEAQ come from the germline V gene. The CDR3 has 16 residues. The CDR3 sequence: CASSLGGGGQSYGYTF. DNA of the CDR3: TGTGCCAGCAGCTTAGGAGGGGGGGGGCAGAGCTATGGCTACACCTTC.

On this clone: This specimen includes other DNA sequences encoding the same CDR3. The CDR3 DNA is TGTGCCAGCAGCCAAGAACCCCAGGGGACGTACGAGCAGTACTTC. Translation: CASSQEPQGTYEQYF. The rearrangement links TRBV14 to TRBJ2-7; TRBD1 is a possible D gene (6 bases). Germline CDR1 SGHDN, CDR2 FVKESK. V was shortened by 0 bases and J by 4 bases, with 13 bases between the two germline ends. This CDR3 spans 15 amino acids.

V gene TRBV4-2 combines with J gene TRBJ2-1; 13 nucleotides line up with TRBD2. Germline V CDR1 and CDR2: LGHNA, YNFKEQ. Trimming took 2 bases from V and 8 from J; bases not matched to a gene: 6. This CDR3 is 16 amino acids long. DNA of the CDR3: TGTGCCAGCAGCCAAAGGACTAGCGGGGGAAATGATGAGCAGTTCTTC. Translated: CASSQRTSGGNDEQFF.

As regards this clone: This sample includes further DNA sequences coding for the same CDR3. The rearrangement uses TRBV13 and TRBJ2-1; no reliable D call. Per germline, CDR1 PRHDT and CDR2 FYEKMQ (reference sequence). V was trimmed by 6 bases and J by 6 bases, leaving 12 bases between them. This CDR3 comprises 13 residues. The CDR3 protein is CASSSRGLNEQFF. DNA of the CDR3: TGTGCCAGCAGTTCCCGCGGTCTCAATGAGCAGTTCTTC.

The chain has TRBV9 and TRBJ1-1, with TRBD1 identical over 7 bases. V was pared by 4 bases and J by 11 bases, with 8 bases of the junction left unmatched. Germline CDR1 reads SGDLS; CDR2 reads YYNGEE. The CDR3 has 12 residues. Written as DNA, the CDR3 is TGTGCCAGCAGCCCAAACCAGGGGGAGGCTTTCTTT. Its translation: CASSPNQGEAFF.

In this sample, this clone turned up a few times. This sequence joins TRBV4-3 and TRBJ1-3; D is unresolved. This CDR3 contains 16 residues. V lost 2 bases and J lost 0, with 11 bases in between. The germline V gene encodes CDR1 LGHNA and CDR2 YSLEER. The CDR3 nucleotides read TGCGCCAGCAGCCAACAACTCGAGAGCTCTGGAAACACCATATATTTT. It is translated as CASSQQLESSGNTIYF.

This clone was found many times. The chain joins TRBV29-1 to TRBJ2-3; unclear D gene. The germline gives CDR1 SQVTM, CDR2 ANQGSEA. Trimming took 7 bases from V and 2 from J, leaving 10 bases between them. This CDR3 is built from 12 residues. CDR3 sequence: CSADPNTDTQYF. The CDR3 nucleotides are TGCAGCGCTGACCCCAACACAGATACGCAGTATTTT.

V usage is TRBV29-1 and J usage is TRBJ2-7; 7 bases match TRBD2. With 0 bases clipped from V and 5 bases from J, the junction kept 13 bases outside the gene matches. Germline-derived CDR1 and CDR2 are SQVTM and ANQGSEA. This CDR3 spans 16 amino acids. The CDR3 sequence: CSVEDRAAGTPNEQYF. The CDR3 bases are TGCAGCGTTGAAGATCGAGCAGCGGGGACGCCCAACGAGCAGTACTTC.

The chain joins TRBV5-1 to TRBJ2-1; tentatively, D is TRBD2 (6 bases). Germline CDR1 reads SGHRS; CDR2 reads YFSETQ. This CDR3 is built from 14 residues. Trimming cost V 7 bases and J 3 bases, with 14 bases left between them. The CDR3 nucleotides are TGCGCCAGCGGGGCCGAGACTAGCTACAATGAGCAGTTCTTC. Translated, it gives CASGAETSYNEQFF.

A few counts support this clone. This chain joins TRBV5-4 and TRBJ1-1; D unresolved. The CDR3 covers 18 residues. V shed 3 bases and J shed 5 bases, with 26 bases lying between them. Germline values: CDR1 SGHNT, CDR2 YYREEE (reference sequence). DNA for the CDR3: TGTGCCAGCAGCTCCCCCCCGGGAGGGAGTTCGGGAGATACTGAAGCTTTCTTT. It specifies CASSSPPGGSSGDTEAFF. The variable domain in full, completed from reference TRBV5-4 and TRBJ1-1, reads ETGVTQSPTHLIKTRGQQVTLRCSSQSGHNTVSWYQQALGQGPQFIFQYYREEENGRGNFPPRFSGLQFPNYSSELNVNALELDDSALYLCASSSPPGGSSGDTEAFFGQGTRLTVV.

The chain couples TRBV6-5 to TRBJ2-7; 9 positions agree with TRBD2. This CDR3 has 16 residues. The J segment lost 2 bases and the V segment lost 0 bases, leaving 5 bases of the junction unmatched. CDR1 is MNHEY and CDR2 is SVGAGI in the germline V gene. This chain's CDR3 is CASSYSEAGGTYEQYF. DNA of the CDR3: TGTGCCAGCAGTTACTCGGAAGCGGGGGGCACCTACGAGCAGTACTTC.

The rearrangement links TRBV9 to TRBJ1-4; D is perhaps TRBD1 (5 bases). The length of the CDR3 is 15 residues. V lost 0 bases and J lost 0, with 6 bases in between. Germline V lookup: CDR1 SGDLS, CDR2 YYNGEE. The CDR3 here is CASSVVGATNEKLFF. Written as DNA, the CDR3 is TGTGCCAGCAGCGTAGTAGGGGCAACTAATGAAAAACTGTTTTTT. Full variable domain (remainder filled in from reference TRBV9 and TRBJ1-4): DSGVTQTPKHLITATGQRVTLRCSPRSGDLSVYWYQQSLDQGLQFLIQYYNGEERAKGNILERFSAQQFPDLHSELNLSSLELGDSALYFCASSVVGATNEKLFFGSGTQLSVL.

The CDR3 reads CASSQEGDYNEQFF. CDR3 coding DNA: TGTGCCAGCAGCCAAGAAGGGGACTACAATGAGCAGTTCTTC. The V and J genes are TRBV4-2 and TRBJ2-1; tentative D call: TRBD1 (5 bases). Germline loops: CDR1 LGHNA, CDR2 YNFKEQ. V was trimmed by 0 bases and J by 3 bases, leaving 6 bases between them. The CDR3 has 14 residues.

This clone turned up a few times. The chain has TRBV5-6 and TRBJ1-1, with D perhaps TRBD1 (5 bases). The CDR3 length is 12 residues. Germline V gene lookup returns CDR1 SGHDT and CDR2 YYEEEE. The V end was cut by 2 bases, the J end by 10 bases, with 12 bases between. The CDR3 protein is CASSLWGRRAFF. The CDR3 DNA is TGTGCCAGCAGCTTATGGGGCCGTCGAGCTTTCTTT.

The V gene is TRBV15, the J gene TRBJ1-1; D is perhaps TRBD1 (5 bases). With 5 bases removed from V and 6 bases from J, the gap between germline ends came to 16 bases. The germline V gene has CDR1 LNHNV and CDR2 YYDKDF (reference sequence). CDR3 length equals 14 residues. The CDR3 region is CATSRAGRVPEAFF. Here the CDR3 DNA reads TGTGCCACCAGCCGAGCCGGCAGGGTTCCTGAAGCTTTCTTT. Looking up the rest from reference TRBV15 and TRBJ1-1 gives the full variable domain: DAMVIQNPRYQVTQFGKPVTLSCSQTLNHNVMYWYQQKSSQAPKLLFHYYDKDFNNEADTPDNFQSRRPNTSFCFLDIRSPGLGDTAMYLCATSRAGRVPEAFFGQGTRLTVV.

The chain joins TRBV5-1 to TRBJ2-1; TRBD2 aligns across 10 bases. J lost 7 bases, V lost 2 bases, and 6 bases had no gene match. The CDR3 sequence is 15 residues long. Germline-derived CDR1 and CDR2 are SGHRS and YFSETQ. The CDR3 DNA is TGCGCCAGCAGCTTCAAAGCGGGGGGGGGTAATGAGCAGTTCTTC. Translating gives CASSFKAGGGNEQFF.

The chain recombines TRBV7-2 with TRBJ2-6; D remains ambiguous. Germline CDR1 and CDR2: SGHTA and FQGNSA. V was shortened by 2 bases and J by 0 bases, with 11 bases between the two germline ends. The CDR3 length is 17 residues. The CDR3 nucleotides are TGTGCCAGCAGCTTAAACTCGGGTCCCTCTGGGGCCAACGTCCTGACTTTC. Translation: CASSLNSGPSGANVLTF.

The V gene is TRBV9, the J gene TRBJ2-3; TRBD2 agrees at 16 bases. Germline V gene data show CDR1 as SGDLS and CDR2 as YYNGEE. This CDR3 has 18 residues. V lost 3 bases and J lost 2; bases outside the gene matches: 6. The CDR3 reads CASSERGLAGGFTDTQYF. Here the CDR3 DNA reads TGTGCCAGCAGCGAGCGGGGACTAGCGGGGGGGTTCACAGATACGCAGTATTTT. Using reference TRBV9 and TRBJ2-3 for the parts outside the CDR3, the full variable domain is DSGVTQTPKHLITATGQRVTLRCSPRSGDLSVYWYQQSLDQGLQFLIQYYNGEERAKGNILERFSAQQFPDLHSELNLSSLELGDSALYFCASSERGLAGGFTDTQYFGPGTRLTVL.